This T cell receptor (beta chain) was recovered during a study of cytomegalovirus exposure and HLA in healthy donors. Clones were read by immunoSEQ multiplex PCR, and TCRdb kept only the in-frame ones, dropping some. In the table there are 150,000 to 200,000 clones, 85% of which are singletons. Trimming left V 11 bases short and J 3 bases short, with 21 bases between. This CDR3 region has 15 residues. In germline, CDR1 is MGHDK, CDR2 SYGVNS. The TCR sequence derives from a man between 18 and 35 years old in good health and CMV-seropositive. The chain carries TRBV25-1 and TRBJ2-3, with D possibly being TRBD2 (5 bases). The sample was PBMCs. In DNA form, the CDR3 reads TGTGCCGCAGAAGGCGGACTCCTCAAGACAGATACGCAGTATTTT. Translating it yields CAAEGGLLKTDTQYF.